These 3 T cell receptor beta chains were all obtained from the same sample, sequenced in a study of technical replicates of blood from a few donors. Libraries were prepared by immunoSEQ multiplex PCR; TCRdb keeps only in-frame clonotypes and omits some of them. The sample includes under 85,000 clones, around 97% of them seen just once. The sequenced sample was T cells isolated from PBMCs. The source is a human donor in good health.

The V call is TRBV5-1, the J call TRBJ2-1; 8 positions agree with TRBD2. Germline lookup yields CDR1 SGHRS and CDR2 YFSETQ. After removal of 1 base from V and 6 bases from J, the junction contained 12 bases not matched to a gene. The CDR3 sequence is 17 residues long. The CDR3 nucleotides are TGCGCCAGCAGCTTGTTAGGAGATGCGGGGGGTAGCAATGAGCAGTTCTTC. Its translation: CASSLLGDAGGSNEQFF.

V gene TRBV4-1 combines with J gene TRBJ2-1; 10 bases align to TRBD2. V shed 1 base and J 8 bases; nucleotides not matched to a gene: 14. Germline values: CDR1 MGHRA, CDR2 YSYEKL. The CDR3 spans 18 residues. The CDR3 reads CASSQGALKREGRHEQFF. In DNA form, the CDR3 reads TGCGCCAGCAGCCAAGGGGCACTAAAGCGGGAGGGCCGTCATGAGCAGTTCTTC.

The CDR3 DNA is TGTGCCAGCAGCCAGGGACAGGGGGACACAGATACGCAGTATTTT. Translating gives CASSQGQGDTDTQYF. The rearrangement links TRBV6-4 to TRBJ2-3, with 11 bases that match TRBD1. Trimming at V came to 6 bases and at J to 2 bases, leaving 4 bases not matched to a gene. Per germline, CDR1 MRHNA and CDR2 SNTAGT. The CDR3 is made up of 15 amino acids.